This is a list of T cell receptor beta chains from one sample in a study of T cell responses to AZD1222 COVID-19 vaccine. Here immunoSEQ multiplex PCR was the method, and the copy in TCRdb shows in-frame clones only, minus some. Altogether around 140,000 clones are present, 92% being singletons, with the ten largest covering 2.5% to 4%. Specimen: peripheral blood, collected 28 days after the second AZD1222 dose. The origin of the receptors is an adult who received the AZD1222 COVID-19 vaccine. Each CDR3 is given with its conserved first and last residue. Each record gives: CDR3 protein, CDR3 DNA, clone size, J gene, D gene, V gene. D genes are given only for firm matches. Clone size is given for some rows only: seen once, a few or many times, or a class if the clone is expanded.

CSVEDQDRGNYGYTF TGCAGCGTTGAAGATCAGGACAGGGGTAACTATGGCTACACCTTC NA TRBJ1-2 TRBD1 TRBV29-1
CASSFTGTGGEQYF TGTGCCAGCAGTTTCACCGGGACAGGGGGTGAGCAGTACTTC few TRBJ2-7 TRBD1 TRBV6-2/TRBV6-3
CASSNLRTSPYNEQFF TGTGCCAGCAGCAACCTCCGGACTAGCCCCTACAATGAGCAGTTCTTC NA TRBJ2-1 TRBD2 TRBV7-8
CAISDPRKAYEQYF TGTGCCATCAGTGATCCTAGAAAGGCATACGAGCAGTACTTC NA TRBJ2-7 NA TRBV10-3
CASSSPGPQFF TGTGCCAGCAGCTCTCCGGGACCTCAATTCTTC NA TRBJ2-1 NA TRBV7-9
CASSRSTSGGFYEQYF TGTGCCAGCAGCCGATCAACTAGCGGGGGTTTCTACGAGCAGTACTTC NA TRBJ2-7 TRBD2 TRBV4-2
CASSEGGGWEAFF TGTGCCAGCAGTGAAGGAGGGGGCTGGGAAGCTTTCTTT NA TRBJ1-1 TRBD1 TRBV2
CASSLRRRRTYNEQFF TGTGCCAGCAGTTTAAGGCGACGGAGAACCTACAATGAGCAGTTCTTC NA TRBJ2-1 NA TRBV28
CASSPDTGELFF TGTGCCAGCAGCCCCGACACCGGGGAGCTGTTTTTT NA TRBJ2-2 NA TRBV11-3
CASISSGKGYEQYF TGTGCCAGCATTTCTAGCGGGAAGGGGTACGAGCAGTACTTC NA TRBJ2-7 TRBD2 TRBV27
CASSPWTGTTEAFF TGTGCCAGCAGCCCGTGGACAGGGACCACTGAAGCTTTCTTT NA TRBJ1-1 TRBD1 TRBV5-4
CASSVVGGEQYF TGTGCCAGCAGCGTAGTGGGAGGGGAGCAGTACTTC NA TRBJ2-7 TRBD2 TRBV9
CASAEEGHEQYF TGTGCCAGCGCTGAGGAGGGGCACGAGCAGTACTTC few TRBJ2-7 NA TRBV28
CASSRGPAGSYNEQFF TGTGCCAGCAGTCGAGGCCCCGCTGGCTCCTACAATGAGCAGTTCTTC NA TRBJ2-1 NA TRBV7-9
CASSQSRGRDSNQPQHF TGCGCCAGCAGTCAATCGAGGGGAAGGGATAGCAATCAGCCCCAGCATTTT NA TRBJ1-5 NA TRBV23-1
CASSHNYGYTF TGTGCCAGCAGTCACAACTATGGCTACACCTTC NA TRBJ1-2 NA TRBV6-2/TRBV6-3
CASSPPGGWTGQYF TGTGCCAGCAGCCCCCCGGGCGGCTGGACAGGGCAGTACTTC NA TRBJ2-7 TRBD1 TRBV7-9
CASRSGGGNTEAFF TGTGCCAGCAGGTCTGGGGGGGGGAACACTGAAGCTTTCTTT NA TRBJ1-1 NA TRBV28
CASSPDGNQPQHF TGTGCCAGCAGCCCAGACGGCAATCAGCCCCAGCATTTT few TRBJ1-5 NA TRBV7-9
CATATFNNEQFF TGTGCCACCGCGACTTTTAACAATGAGCAGTTCTTC NA TRBJ2-1 NA TRBV24-1
CASSPHPDTQYF TGTGCCAGCAGCCCCCACCCAGATACGCAGTATTTT NA TRBJ2-3 NA TRBV3-1/TRBV3-2
CASSLRDSVPEAFF TGTGCCAGCAGTTTAAGGGACAGCGTCCCTGAAGCTTTCTTT NA TRBJ1-1 TRBD1 TRBV27
CASSNPLAGGSNEQFF TGTGCCAGCAGCAATCCCCTCGCGGGAGGAAGCAATGAGCAGTTCTTC NA TRBJ2-1 TRBD2 TRBV2
CASSSTWTDNEQFF TGTGCCAGCAGTTCGACCTGGACAGACAATGAGCAGTTCTTC NA TRBJ2-1 NA TRBV6-5
CASSLRENQPQHF TGTGCCAGCAGTTTAAGGGAAAATCAGCCCCAGCATTTT NA TRBJ1-5 NA TRBV6-5
CASSLSRDRRGTEAFF TGTGCCAGCAGCTTAAGTAGGGACAGACGAGGCACTGAAGCTTTCTTT NA TRBJ1-1 TRBD1 TRBV7-8
CASSLGQVNEQFF TGTGCCAGCAGTTTAGGACAGGTCAATGAGCAGTTCTTC NA TRBJ2-1 TRBD1 TRBV27
CASTRDRTNQPQHF TGTGCCAGCACCCGGGACAGGACTAATCAGCCCCAGCATTTT NA TRBJ1-5 TRBD1 TRBV6-5
CASSRDGSNYGYTF TGCGCCAGCAGTCGGGATGGGAGTAACTATGGCTACACCTTC once TRBJ1-2 NA TRBV23-1
CASSRFPDSYEQYF TGTGCCAGCTCCCGGTTTCCCGACAGTTACGAGCAGTACTTC NA TRBJ2-7 NA TRBV18
CASTLQTAANTEAFF TGTGCCAGCACCCTCCAGACAGCCGCGAACACTGAAGCTTTCTTT NA TRBJ1-1 NA TRBV14
CASSLGGTGVLNTEAFF TGTGCCAGCAGCTTGGGGGGGACAGGGGTCTTGAACACTGAAGCTTTCTTT NA TRBJ1-1 TRBD1 TRBV5-6
CASIGEGTDTQYF TGTGCCAGCATCGGAGAGGGCACAGATACGCAGTATTTT NA TRBJ2-3 NA TRBV27
CASSLDLWGAQVTGELFF TGTGCCAGCAGCTTAGATCTGTGGGGGGCGCAGGTCACCGGGGAGCTGTTTTTT few TRBJ2-2 NA TRBV11-3
CASSQDRGNSPLHF TGTGCCAGCAGCCAAGATAGGGGCAATTCACCCCTCCACTTT NA TRBJ1-6 NA TRBV14
CASSLQGLAYEQYF TGTGCCAGCAGTTTACAAGGACTAGCCTACGAGCAGTACTTC NA TRBJ2-7 TRBD2 TRBV28
CASSLGQAQETQYF TGTGCCAGCAGTTTAGGGCAGGCCCAAGAGACCCAGTACTTC NA TRBJ2-5 NA TRBV28
CASSRPPAAQYF TGTGCCAGCAGCCGGCCCCCAGCTGCGCAGTATTTT NA TRBJ2-3 NA TRBV5-8
CATSDSDGNSPLHF TGTGCCACCAGTGATTCTGACGGCAATTCACCCCTCCACTTT NA TRBJ1-6 NA TRBV24-1
CAWSVGQGGGAFF TGTGCCTGGAGTGTTGGGCAGGGTGGCGGGGCTTTCTTT NA TRBJ1-1 NA TRBV30
CATSEGSMNTEAFF TGTGCCACCAGTGAGGGCTCTATGAACACTGAAGCTTTCTTT NA TRBJ1-1 NA TRBV24-1
CASSPGLAGPYEQYF TGTGCCAGCAGCCCAGGACTAGCGGGTCCCTACGAGCAGTACTTC NA TRBJ2-7 TRBD2 TRBV7-2
CASSLRGGINIQYF TGTGCCAGCTCACTACGAGGAGGGATAAACATTCAGTACTTC NA TRBJ2-4 NA TRBV18
CASSLGERGREYF TGTGCCAGCAGCTTAGGGGAGAGGGGGCGCGAGTACTTC NA TRBJ2-7 TRBD1 TRBV7-2
CASSYRQGFYDNEQFF TGTGCCAGCAGTTACCGACAGGGGTTTTATGACAATGAGCAGTTCTTC once TRBJ2-1 TRBD1 TRBV6-6
CASSGDGQETQYF TGTGCCAGCAGTGGAGACGGCCAAGAGACCCAGTACTTC NA TRBJ2-5 NA TRBV28